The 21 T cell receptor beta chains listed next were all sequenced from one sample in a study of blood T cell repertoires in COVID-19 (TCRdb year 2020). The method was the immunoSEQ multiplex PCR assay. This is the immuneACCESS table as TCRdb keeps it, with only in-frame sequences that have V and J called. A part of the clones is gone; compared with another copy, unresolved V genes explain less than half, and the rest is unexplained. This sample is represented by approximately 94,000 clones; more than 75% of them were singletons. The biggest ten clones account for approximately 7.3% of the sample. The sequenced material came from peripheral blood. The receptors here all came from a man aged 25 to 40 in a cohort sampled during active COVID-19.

CDR3 amino acids: CASSLFGGTTDTQYF. In DNA form, the CDR3 reads TGTGCCAGCAGCTTATTTGGGGGCACAACAGATACGCAGTATTTT. This rearrangement joins TRBV7-9 to TRBJ2-3; a possible D gene is TRBD1 (6 bases). The CDR3 has 15 residues. Between the trimmed V and J ends, which lost 2 bases and 3 bases, there was a span of 12 bases. The germline V gene has CDR1 SEHNR and CDR2 FQNEAQ (reference sequence).

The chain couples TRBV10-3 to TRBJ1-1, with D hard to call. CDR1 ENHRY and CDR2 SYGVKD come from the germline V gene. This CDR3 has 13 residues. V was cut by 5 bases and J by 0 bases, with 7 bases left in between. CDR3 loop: CAISLNMNTEAFF. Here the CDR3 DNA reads TGTGCCATCAGTTTAAATATGAACACTGAAGCTTTCTTT.

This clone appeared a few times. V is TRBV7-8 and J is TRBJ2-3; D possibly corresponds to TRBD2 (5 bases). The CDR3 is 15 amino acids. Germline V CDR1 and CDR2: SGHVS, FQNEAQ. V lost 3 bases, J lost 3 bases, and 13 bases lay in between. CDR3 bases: TGTGCCAGCAGCTTTCGTTCGGGGAGTACAGATACGCAGTATTTT. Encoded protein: CASSFRSGSTDTQYF.

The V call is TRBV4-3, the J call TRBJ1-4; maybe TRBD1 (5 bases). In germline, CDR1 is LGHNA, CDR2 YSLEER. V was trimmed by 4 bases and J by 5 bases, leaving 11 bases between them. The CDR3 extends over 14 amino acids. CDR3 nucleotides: TGCGCCAGCAGCCCCTTGAAGGGGAATGAAAAACTGTTTTTT. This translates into CASSPLKGNEKLFF.

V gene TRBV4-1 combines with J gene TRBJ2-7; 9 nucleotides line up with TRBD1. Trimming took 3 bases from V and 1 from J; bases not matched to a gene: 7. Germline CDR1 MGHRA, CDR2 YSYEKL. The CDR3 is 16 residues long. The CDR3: CASSHPTGTGSYEQYF. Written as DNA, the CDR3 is TGCGCCAGCAGCCATCCGACCGGGACAGGGTCCTACGAGCAGTACTTC.

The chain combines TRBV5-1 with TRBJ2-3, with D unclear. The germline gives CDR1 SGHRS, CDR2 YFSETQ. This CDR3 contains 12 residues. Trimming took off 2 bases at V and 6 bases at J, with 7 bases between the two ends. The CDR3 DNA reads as TGCGCCAGCAGCTTTTTGTCGGATACGCAGTATTTT. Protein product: CASSFLSDTQYF.

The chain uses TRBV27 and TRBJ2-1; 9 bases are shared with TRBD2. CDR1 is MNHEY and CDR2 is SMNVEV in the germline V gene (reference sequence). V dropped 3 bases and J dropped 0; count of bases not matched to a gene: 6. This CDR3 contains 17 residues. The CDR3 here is CASSLAGGRGSYNEQFF. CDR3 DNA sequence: TGTGCCAGCAGTTTGGCGGGGGGGAGGGGCTCCTACAATGAGCAGTTCTTC.

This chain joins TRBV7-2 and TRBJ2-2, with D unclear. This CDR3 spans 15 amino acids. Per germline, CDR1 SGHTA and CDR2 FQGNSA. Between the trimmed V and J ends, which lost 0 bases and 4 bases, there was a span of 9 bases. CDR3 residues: CASSLAGRPTGELFF. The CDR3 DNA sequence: TGTGCCAGCAGCTTAGCGGGCCGACCCACCGGGGAGCTGTTTTTT.

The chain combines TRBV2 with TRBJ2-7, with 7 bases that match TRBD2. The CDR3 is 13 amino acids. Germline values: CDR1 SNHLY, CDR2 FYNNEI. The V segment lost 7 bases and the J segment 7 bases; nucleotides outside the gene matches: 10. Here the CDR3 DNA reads TGTGCCAGCATTAGGACTAGTAATGGAGAGCAGTACTTC. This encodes CASIRTSNGEQYF.

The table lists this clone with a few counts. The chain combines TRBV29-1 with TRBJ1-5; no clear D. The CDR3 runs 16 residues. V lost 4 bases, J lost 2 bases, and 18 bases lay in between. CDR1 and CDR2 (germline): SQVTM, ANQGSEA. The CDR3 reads CSVVGTPNRGNQPQHF. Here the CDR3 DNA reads TGCAGCGTTGTCGGCACACCGAATCGGGGCAATCAGCCCCAGCATTTT.

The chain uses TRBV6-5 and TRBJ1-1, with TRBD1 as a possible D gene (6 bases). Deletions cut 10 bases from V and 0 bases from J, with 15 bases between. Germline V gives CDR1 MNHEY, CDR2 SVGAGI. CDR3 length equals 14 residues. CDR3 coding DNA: TGTGCCACCTACCGACAGGCAATGAACACTGAAGCTTTCTTT. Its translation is CATYRQAMNTEAFF.

The CDR3 coding sequence is TGTGCCATCAGCGATACGCTACAGGGATCCTACGAGCAGTACTTC. It codes for CAISDTLQGSYEQYF. The chain uses TRBV10-3 and TRBJ2-7, with TRBD1 as a possible D gene (6 bases). Germline values: CDR1 ENHRY, CDR2 SYGVKD. Trimming removed 6 bases at V and 1 base at J, with 16 bases between. The CDR3 is 15 residues long.

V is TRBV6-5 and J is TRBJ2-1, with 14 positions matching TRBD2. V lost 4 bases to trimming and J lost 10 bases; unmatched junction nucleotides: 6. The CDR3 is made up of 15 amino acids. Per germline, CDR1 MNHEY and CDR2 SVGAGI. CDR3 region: CASSWGLAGVGEQFF. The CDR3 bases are TGTGCCAGCAGTTGGGGACTAGCGGGGGTAGGGGAGCAGTTCTTC.

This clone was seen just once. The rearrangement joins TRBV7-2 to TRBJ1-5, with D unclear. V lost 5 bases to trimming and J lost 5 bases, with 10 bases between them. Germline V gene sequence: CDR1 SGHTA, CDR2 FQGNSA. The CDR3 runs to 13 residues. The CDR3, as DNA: TGTGCCAGCAGCCCTAGCGGCGATCAGCCCCAGCATTTT. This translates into CASSPSGDQPQHF. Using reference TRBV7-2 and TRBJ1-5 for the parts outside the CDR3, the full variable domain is GAGVSQSPSNKVTEKGKDVELRCDPISGHTALYWYRQSLGQGLEFLIYFQGNSAPDKSGLPSDRFSAERTGGSVSTLTIQRTQQEDSAVYLCASSPSGDQPQHFGDGTRLSIL.

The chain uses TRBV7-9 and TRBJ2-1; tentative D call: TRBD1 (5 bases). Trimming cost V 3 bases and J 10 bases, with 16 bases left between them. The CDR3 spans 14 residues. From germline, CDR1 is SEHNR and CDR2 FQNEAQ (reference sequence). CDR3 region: CASSLGPTSREQFF. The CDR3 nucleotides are TGTGCCAGCAGCTTGGGGCCAACTTCCCGGGAGCAGTTCTTC.

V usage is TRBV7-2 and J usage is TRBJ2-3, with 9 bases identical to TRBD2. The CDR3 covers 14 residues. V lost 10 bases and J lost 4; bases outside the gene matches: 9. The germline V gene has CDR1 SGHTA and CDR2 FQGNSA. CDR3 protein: CATKRGGASDTQYF. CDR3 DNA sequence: TGTGCCACTAAACGCGGGGGGGCATCAGATACGCAGTATTTT. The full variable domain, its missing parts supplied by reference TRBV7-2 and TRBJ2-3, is GAGVSQSPSNKVTEKGKDVELRCDPISGHTALYWYRQSLGQGLEFLIYFQGNSAPDKSGLPSDRFSAERTGGSVSTLTIQRTQQEDSAVYLCATKRGGASDTQYFGPGTRLTVL.

The CDR3 DNA follows: TGTGCCAGCAGCCACCAGACTAGCGGCACAGATACGCAGTATTTT. Translated, it gives CASSHQTSGTDTQYF. The chain employs TRBV3-1 (or the pseudogene TRBV3-2) and TRBJ2-3; 8 positions match TRBD2. Germline CDR1 is LGHDT and CDR2 is YNNKEL (reference sequence). This CDR3 spans 15 amino acids. V lost 3 bases to trimming and J lost 1 base; unmatched junction nucleotides: 3.

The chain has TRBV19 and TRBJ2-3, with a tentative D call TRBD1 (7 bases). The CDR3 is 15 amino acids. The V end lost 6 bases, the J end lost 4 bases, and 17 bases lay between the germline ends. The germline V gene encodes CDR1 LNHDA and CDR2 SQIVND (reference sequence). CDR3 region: CASSDREVRADTQYF. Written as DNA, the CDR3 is TGTGCCAGTAGCGACAGGGAGGTCCGGGCAGATACGCAGTATTTT.

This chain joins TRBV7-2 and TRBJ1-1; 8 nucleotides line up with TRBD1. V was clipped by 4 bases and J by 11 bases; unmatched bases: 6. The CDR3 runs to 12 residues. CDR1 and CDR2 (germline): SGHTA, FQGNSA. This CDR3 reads CASSSDRVYAFF. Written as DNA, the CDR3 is TGTGCCAGCAGCTCGGACAGGGTGTATGCTTTCTTT.

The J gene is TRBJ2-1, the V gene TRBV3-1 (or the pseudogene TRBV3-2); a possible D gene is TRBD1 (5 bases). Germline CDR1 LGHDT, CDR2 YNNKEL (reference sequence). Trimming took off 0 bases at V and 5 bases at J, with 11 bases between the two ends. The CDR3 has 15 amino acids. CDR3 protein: CASSQEGRVDNEQFF. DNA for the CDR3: TGTGCCAGCAGCCAAGAGGGCAGGGTGGACAATGAGCAGTTCTTC.

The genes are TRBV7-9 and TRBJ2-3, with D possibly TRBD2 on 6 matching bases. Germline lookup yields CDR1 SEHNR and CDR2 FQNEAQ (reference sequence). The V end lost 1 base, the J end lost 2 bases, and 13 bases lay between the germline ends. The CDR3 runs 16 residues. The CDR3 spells CASSLDGGAITDTQYF. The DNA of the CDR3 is TGTGCCAGCAGCTTAGACGGCGGGGCGATCACAGATACGCAGTATTTT.